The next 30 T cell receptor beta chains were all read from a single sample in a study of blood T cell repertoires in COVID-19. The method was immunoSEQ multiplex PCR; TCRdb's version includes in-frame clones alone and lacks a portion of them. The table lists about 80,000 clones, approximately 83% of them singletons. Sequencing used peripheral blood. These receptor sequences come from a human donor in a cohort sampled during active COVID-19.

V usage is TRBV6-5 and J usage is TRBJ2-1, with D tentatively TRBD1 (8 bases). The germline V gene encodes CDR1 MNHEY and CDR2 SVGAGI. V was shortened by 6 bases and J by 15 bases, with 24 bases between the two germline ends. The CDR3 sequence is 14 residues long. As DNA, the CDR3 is TGTGCCAGCAGCTCGGGGACAGGTGGACTAGGGGTGTTCTTC. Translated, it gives CASSSGTGGLGVFF.

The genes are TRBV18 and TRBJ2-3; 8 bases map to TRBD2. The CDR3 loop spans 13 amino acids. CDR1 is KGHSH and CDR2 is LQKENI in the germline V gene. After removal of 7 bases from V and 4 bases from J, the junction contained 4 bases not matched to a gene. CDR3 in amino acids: CASFGGAPDTQYF. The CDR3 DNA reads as TGTGCCAGCTTCGGGGGGGCCCCAGATACGCAGTATTTT.

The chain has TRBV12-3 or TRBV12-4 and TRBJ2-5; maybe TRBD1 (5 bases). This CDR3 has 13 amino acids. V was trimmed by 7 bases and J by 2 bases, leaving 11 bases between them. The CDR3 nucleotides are TGTGCCAGCAAGGCAGGGCCACAAGAGACCCAGTACTTC. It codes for CASKAGPQETQYF.

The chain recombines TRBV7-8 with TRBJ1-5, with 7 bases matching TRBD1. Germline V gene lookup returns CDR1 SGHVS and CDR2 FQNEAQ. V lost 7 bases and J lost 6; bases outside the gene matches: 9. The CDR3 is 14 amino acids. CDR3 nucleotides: TGTGCCAGCACAGACAGGGTAGCAAGTCAGCCCCAGCATTTT. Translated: CASTDRVASQPQHF.

CDR3 region: CASSPEDGAYEQYF. CDR3 DNA: TGTGCCAGCAGTCCGGAAGATGGAGCCTACGAGCAGTACTTC. The gene calls are TRBV6-5 and TRBJ2-7; D is unclear. Trimming stripped 5 bases from V and 2 bases from J, with 13 bases between. This CDR3 is built from 14 residues. Per the germline V gene, CDR1 is MNHEY and CDR2 is SVGAGI.

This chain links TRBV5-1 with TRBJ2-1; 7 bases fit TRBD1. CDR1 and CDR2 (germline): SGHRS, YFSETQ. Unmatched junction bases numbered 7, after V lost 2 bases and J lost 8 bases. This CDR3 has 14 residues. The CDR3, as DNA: TGCGCCAGCAGCTTACAGGGGTACGTCGATGAGCAGTTCTTC. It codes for CASSLQGYVDEQFF.

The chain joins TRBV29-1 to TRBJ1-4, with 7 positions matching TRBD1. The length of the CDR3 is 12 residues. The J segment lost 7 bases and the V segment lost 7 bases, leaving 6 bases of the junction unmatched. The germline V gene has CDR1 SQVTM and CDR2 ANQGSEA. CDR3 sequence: CSAVRDSEKLFF. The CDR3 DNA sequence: TGCAGCGCGGTCCGGGACAGTGAAAAACTGTTTTTT.

CDR3 loop: CASSLRGGNTGELFF. The CDR3 DNA reads TGTGCCAGCAGTTTACGGGGGGGTAACACCGGGGAGCTGTTTTTT. This chain joins TRBV28 and TRBJ2-2, with 8 bases fitting TRBD2. V was clipped by 2 bases and J by 2 bases; unmatched bases: 1. Germline values: CDR1 MDHEN, CDR2 SYDVKM. This CDR3 spans 15 amino acids.

In DNA form, the CDR3 reads TGTGCCAGCAGCTTAAGGGTTGGGACTAAGGGGGAGACGCAGTATTTT. Amino acids: CASSLRVGTKGETQYF. The chain is built from TRBV7-3 and TRBJ2-3; tentative D call: TRBD2 (7 bases). V was pared by 1 base and J by 9 bases, with 20 bases between. Per germline, CDR1 SGHTA and CDR2 FQGTGA. CDR3 length: 16 residues.

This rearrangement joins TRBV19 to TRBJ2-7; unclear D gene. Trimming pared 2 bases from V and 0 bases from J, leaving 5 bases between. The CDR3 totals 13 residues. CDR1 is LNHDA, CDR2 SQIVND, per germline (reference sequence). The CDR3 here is CASSITASYEQYF. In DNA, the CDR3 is TGTGCCAGTAGTATAACTGCCTCCTACGAGCAGTACTTC.

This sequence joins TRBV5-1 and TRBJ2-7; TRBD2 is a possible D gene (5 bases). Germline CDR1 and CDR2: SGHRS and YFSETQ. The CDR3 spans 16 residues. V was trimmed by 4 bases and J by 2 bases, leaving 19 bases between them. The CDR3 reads CASSPSSGRVAYEQYF. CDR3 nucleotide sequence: TGCGCCAGCAGCCCGAGTTCCGGGCGGGTGGCCTACGAGCAGTACTTC.

The CDR3 DNA follows: TGTGCCACCAGTGACTGGGACAGGGACGGCTACACCTTC. This sequence encodes CATSDWDRDGYTF. The gene calls are TRBV24-1 and TRBJ1-2, with 9 bases that match TRBD1. The germline V gene has CDR1 KGHDR and CDR2 SFDVKD. The V and J ends lost 4 bases and 8 bases, in that order; junction bases with no gene match: 4. The CDR3 has 13 amino acids.

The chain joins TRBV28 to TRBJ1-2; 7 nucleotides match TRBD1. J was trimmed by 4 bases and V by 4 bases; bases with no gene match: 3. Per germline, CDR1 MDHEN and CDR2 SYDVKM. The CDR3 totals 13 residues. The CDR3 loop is CASSSDRAYGYTF. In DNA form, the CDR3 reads TGTGCCAGCAGTTCCGACAGGGCCTATGGCTACACCTTC.

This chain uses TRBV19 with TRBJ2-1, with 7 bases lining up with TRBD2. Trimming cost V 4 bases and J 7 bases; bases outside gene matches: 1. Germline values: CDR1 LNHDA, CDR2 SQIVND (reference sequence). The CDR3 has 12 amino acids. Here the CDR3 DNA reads TGTGCCAGTAGTACCGGGGGGAATGAGCAGTTCTTC. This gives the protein CASSTGGNEQFF.

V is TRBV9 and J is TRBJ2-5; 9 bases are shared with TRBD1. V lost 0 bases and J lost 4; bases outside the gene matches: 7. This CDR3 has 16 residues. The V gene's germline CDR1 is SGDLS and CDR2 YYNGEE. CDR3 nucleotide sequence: TGTGCCAGCAGCGTAGGAGGACAGGGGAGGCGAGAGACCCAGTACTTC. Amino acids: CASSVGGQGRRETQYF.

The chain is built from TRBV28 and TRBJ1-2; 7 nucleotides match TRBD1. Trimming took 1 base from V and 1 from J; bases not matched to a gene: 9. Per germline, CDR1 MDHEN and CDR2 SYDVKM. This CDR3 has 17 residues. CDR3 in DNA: TGTGCCAGCAGTTTATCCGGGCCGGGACAGTTTAACTATGGCTACACCTTC. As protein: CASSLSGPGQFNYGYTF.

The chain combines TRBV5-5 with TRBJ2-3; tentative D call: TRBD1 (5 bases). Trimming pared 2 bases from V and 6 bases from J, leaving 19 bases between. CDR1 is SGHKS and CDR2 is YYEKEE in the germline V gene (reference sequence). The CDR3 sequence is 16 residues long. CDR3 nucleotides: TGTGCCAGCAGCTTAAGGGTGGCAGGGCAAGGGGATACGCAGTATTTT. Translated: CASSLRVAGQGDTQYF.

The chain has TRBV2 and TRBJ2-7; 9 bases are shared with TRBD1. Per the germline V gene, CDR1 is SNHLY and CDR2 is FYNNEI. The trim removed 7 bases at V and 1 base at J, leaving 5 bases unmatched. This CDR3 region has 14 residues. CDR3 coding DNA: TGTGCCAGCACTCGGGACAGGGTATCCTACGAGCAGTACTTC. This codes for CASTRDRVSYEQYF.

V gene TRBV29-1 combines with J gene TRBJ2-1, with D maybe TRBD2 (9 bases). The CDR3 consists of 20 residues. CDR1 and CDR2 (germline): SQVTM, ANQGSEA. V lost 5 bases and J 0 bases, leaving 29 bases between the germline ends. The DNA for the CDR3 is TGCAGCGTTTCCGGGACAGGAAAAAGACTAGCGGCAAGCTCCTACAATGAGCAGTTCTTC. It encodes CSVSGTGKRLAASSYNEQFF.

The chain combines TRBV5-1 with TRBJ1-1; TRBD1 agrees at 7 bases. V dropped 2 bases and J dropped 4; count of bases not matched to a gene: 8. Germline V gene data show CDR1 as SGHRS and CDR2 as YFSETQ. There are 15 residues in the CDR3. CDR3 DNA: TGCGCCAGCAGCTTCCAGGGGGTTAAGGGCACTGAAGCTTTCTTT. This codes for CASSFQGVKGTEAFF.

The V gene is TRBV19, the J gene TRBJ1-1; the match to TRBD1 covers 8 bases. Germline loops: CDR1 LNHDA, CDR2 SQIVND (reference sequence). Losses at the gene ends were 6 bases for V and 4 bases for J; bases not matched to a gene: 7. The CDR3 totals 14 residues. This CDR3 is CASSAGTGRTEAFF. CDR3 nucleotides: TGTGCCAGTAGCGCCGGGACAGGACGCACTGAAGCTTTCTTT.

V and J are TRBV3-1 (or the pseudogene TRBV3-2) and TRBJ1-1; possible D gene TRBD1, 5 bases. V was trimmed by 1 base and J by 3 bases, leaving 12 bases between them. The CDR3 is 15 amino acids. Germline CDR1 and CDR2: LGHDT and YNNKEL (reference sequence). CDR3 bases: TGTGCCAGCAGCCAAGTCAGGGCCCCGTACACTGAAGCTTTCTTT. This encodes CASSQVRAPYTEAFF.

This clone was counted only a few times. The CDR3 sequence is CASSLRGLTGELFF. Written as DNA, the CDR3 is TGTGCCAGCAGCTTGAGAGGGCTCACCGGGGAGCTGTTTTTT. The chain links TRBV5-6 to TRBJ2-2, with a tentative D call TRBD2 (5 bases). The CDR3 sequence is 14 residues long. The germline gives CDR1 SGHDT, CDR2 YYEEEE. Trimming shortened V by 1 base and J by 4 bases, and 8 bases separated the two germline ends.

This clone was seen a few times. For the CDR3, the DNA is TGTGCCAGTACTCCGGAGGGGTATAGCAATCAGCCCCAGCATTTT. Translation gives CASTPEGYSNQPQHF. V and J are TRBV19 and TRBJ1-5; D perhaps matches TRBD1 (5 bases). Germline V gene lookup returns CDR1 LNHDA and CDR2 SQIVND (reference sequence). The CDR3 runs 15 residues. V was pared by 7 bases and J by 0 bases, with 13 bases between.

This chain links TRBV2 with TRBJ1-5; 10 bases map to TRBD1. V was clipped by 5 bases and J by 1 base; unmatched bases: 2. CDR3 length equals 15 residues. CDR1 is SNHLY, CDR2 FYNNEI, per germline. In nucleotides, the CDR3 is TGTGCCAGCAGTCCGGGACAGGGGAGCAATCAGCCCCAGCATTTT. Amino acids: CASSPGQGSNQPQHF. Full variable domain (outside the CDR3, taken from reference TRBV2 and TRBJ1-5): EPEVTQTPSHQVTQMGQEVILRCVPISNHLYFYWYRQILGQKVEFLVSFYNNEISEKSEIFDDQFSVERPDGSNFTLKIRSTKLEDSAMYFCASSPGQGSNQPQHFGDGTRLSIL.

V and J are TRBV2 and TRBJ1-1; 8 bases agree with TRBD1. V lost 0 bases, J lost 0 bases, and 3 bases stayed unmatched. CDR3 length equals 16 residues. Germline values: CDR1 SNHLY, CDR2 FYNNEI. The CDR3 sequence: CASSEARTGLNTEAFF. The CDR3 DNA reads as TGTGCCAGCAGTGAAGCTAGGACAGGGCTGAACACTGAAGCTTTCTTT.

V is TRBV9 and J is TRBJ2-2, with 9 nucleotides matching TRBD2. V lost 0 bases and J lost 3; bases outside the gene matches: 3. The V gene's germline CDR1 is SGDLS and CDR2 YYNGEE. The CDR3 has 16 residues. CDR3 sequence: CASSVGAGGHTGELFF. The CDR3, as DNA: TGTGCCAGCAGCGTAGGTGCGGGAGGGCACACCGGGGAGCTGTTTTTT.

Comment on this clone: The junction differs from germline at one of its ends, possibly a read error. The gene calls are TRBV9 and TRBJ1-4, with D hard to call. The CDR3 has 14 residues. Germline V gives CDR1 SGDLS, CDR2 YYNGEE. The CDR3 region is CANSALRTNEKLFF. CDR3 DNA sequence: TGTGCCAACAGCGCCCTGAGAACTAATGAAAAACTGTTTTTT.

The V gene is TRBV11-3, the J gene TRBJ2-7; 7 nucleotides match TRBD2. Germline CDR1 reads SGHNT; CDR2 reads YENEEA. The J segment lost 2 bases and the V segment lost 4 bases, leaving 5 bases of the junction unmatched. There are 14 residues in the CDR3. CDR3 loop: CASSSAGDPYEQYF. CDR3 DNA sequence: TGTGCCAGCAGCTCCGCGGGAGACCCCTACGAGCAGTACTTC.

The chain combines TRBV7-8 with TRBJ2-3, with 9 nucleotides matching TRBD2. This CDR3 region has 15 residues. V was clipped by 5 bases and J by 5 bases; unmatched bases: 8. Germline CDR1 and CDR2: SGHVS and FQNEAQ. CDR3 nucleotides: TGTGCCAGCAGCCCCCGAGTGCGGGAGGGAGATACGCAGTATTTT. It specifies CASSPRVREGDTQYF. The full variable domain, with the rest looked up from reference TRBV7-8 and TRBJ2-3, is GAGVSQSPRYKVAKRGQDVALRCDPISGHVSLFWYQQALGQGPEFLTYFQNEAQLDKSGLPSDRFFAERPEGSVSTLKIQRTQQEDSAVYLCASSPRVREGDTQYFGPGTRLTVL.